Presented here are 28 T cell receptor beta chains from one specimen sequenced in a study of breast tumors, draining lymph nodes, adjacent tissues. MiXCR was run by TCRdb on the multiplex PCR reads, yielding one entry per CDR3 protein. In the table there are about 110,000 distinct CDR3 sequences, around 30% of which are singletons. The lymph nodes were axillary draining lymph nodes from breast cancer patients. Sequencing input: axillary lymph node tissue. Every receptor here comes from a female donor with breast cancer. Some clones in this sample may be carry-over from other donors' samples.

The chain is built from TRBV7-2 and TRBJ2-1, with 10 nucleotides matching TRBD2. The germline V gene has CDR1 SGHTA and CDR2 FQGNSA. After removal of 6 bases from V and 3 bases from J, the junction contained 2 bases not matched to a gene. The CDR3 is made up of 14 amino acids. CDR3 DNA: TGTGCCAGCAGTATAGCGGGGGGCTACAATGAGCAGTTCTTC. The encoded protein is CASSIAGGYNEQFF.

V usage is TRBV11-2 and J usage is TRBJ2-5; a weak D match, TRBD2 (7 bases). Germline V lookup: CDR1 SGHAT, CDR2 FQNNGV. The CDR3 has 15 residues. Deletions cut 1 base from V and 1 base from J, with 10 bases between. CDR3 amino acids: CASSLVGGAQETQYF. CDR3 sequence (DNA): TGTGCCAGCAGCTTAGTAGGGGGGGCCCAAGAGACCCAGTACTTC.

This clonotype was found many times. This sequence joins TRBV18 and TRBJ2-2, with 7 bases identical to TRBD1. Germline CDR1 reads KGHSH; CDR2 reads LQKENI. After removal of 6 bases from V and 4 bases from J, the junction contained 11 bases not matched to a gene. The CDR3 has 16 residues. The CDR3 loop reads CASSYLNTGATGELFF. CDR3 in DNA: TGTGCCAGCTCTTACCTAAACACAGGGGCCACCGGGGAGCTGTTTTTT.

This clonotype showed up many times. J is TRBJ2-5 and V is TRBV7-2; D is ambiguous. This CDR3 has 13 amino acids. The germline CDR1 and CDR2 sequences are SGHTA and FQGNSA. The V end lost 3 bases, the J end lost 3 bases, and 8 bases lay between the germline ends. This CDR3 is CASSLSWEETQYF. CDR3 coding DNA: TGTGCCAGCAGCTTGTCGTGGGAAGAGACCCAGTACTTC.

This clonotype occurred many times. In DNA, the CDR3 is TGTGCCAGCAGTTTGAGGACAGGCACCCTAACTATTGGCTACACCTTC. This codes for CASSLRTGTLTIGYTF. This chain uses TRBV6-2 or TRBV6-3 with TRBJ1-2; 7 bases match TRBD1. The CDR3 is 16 residues long. The germline V gene has CDR1 MNHEY and CDR2 SVGEGT. The J segment lost 7 bases and the V segment lost 4 bases, leaving 15 bases of the junction unmatched.

V and J are TRBV7-9 and TRBJ2-3; TRBD2 might be the D (5 bases). Germline V gene data show CDR1 as SEHNR and CDR2 as FQNEAQ (reference sequence). CDR3 length equals 15 residues. Trimming stripped 3 bases from V and 0 bases from J, with 10 bases between. Here the CDR3 reads CASSLGRLSTDTQYF. CDR3 coding DNA: TGTGCCAGCAGCTTGGGGAGACTTAGCACAGATACGCAGTATTTT.

This clonotype was detected many times. This chain joins TRBV20-1 and TRBJ2-7; 11 bases line up with TRBD2. J gave up 6 bases and V 1 base, and 8 bases lay outside the gene matches. Germline CDR1 is DFQATT and CDR2 is SNEGSKA (reference sequence). The CDR3 loop spans 15 amino acids. CDR3 bases: TGCAGTGCTAGAGGCCCGACTAGCGGGACCTCCGAGCAGTACTTC. It codes for CSARGPTSGTSEQYF.

This clonotype was seen at least ten times. The gene calls are TRBV6-1 and TRBJ2-1; D possibly corresponds to TRBD1 (6 bases). Germline V gene data show CDR1 as MNHNS and CDR2 as SASEGT. The CDR3 length is 15 residues. Trimming left V 8 bases short and J 7 bases short, with 21 bases between. In DNA, the CDR3 is TGTGCCAGCCAGGCTACACAGGGTAGTTGGAATGAGCAGTTCTTC. Residues: CASQATQGSWNEQFF.

The sample holds many counts of this clonotype. A much bigger clone sits one base away, suggesting this may be a read error. The rearrangement links TRBV20-1 to TRBJ2-3; 13 bases map to TRBD2. This CDR3 is built from 17 residues. J lost 4 bases, V lost 2 bases, and 9 bases had no gene match. In germline, CDR1 is DFQATT, CDR2 SNEGSKA (reference sequence). The CDR3 region is CSARRTSGSSGPDTQYF. CDR3 coding DNA: TGCAGTGCTAGACGGACTAGCGGGAGTTCTGGGCCAGATACGCAGTATTTT.

This clonotype occurred many times. The chain carries TRBV20-1 and TRBJ2-1; no clear D gene. This CDR3 comprises 19 residues. Germline lookup yields CDR1 DFQATT and CDR2 SNEGSKA (reference sequence). Between the trimmed V and J ends, which lost 0 bases and 1 base, there was a span of 22 bases. The CDR3 protein is CSARDSASSWGRSYNEQFF. CDR3 nucleotides: TGCAGTGCTAGAGATTCTGCGTCTAGTTGGGGTCGATCCTACAATGAGCAGTTCTTC.

This clonotype was picked up a small number of times. With a much larger clone just one base away, this may be a read error. This chain uses TRBV5-4 with TRBJ2-6, with D maybe TRBD1 (5 bases). Per the germline V gene, CDR1 is SGHNT and CDR2 is YYREEE (reference sequence). V lost 4 bases, J lost 2 bases, and 13 bases lay in between. The CDR3 totals 16 residues. In nucleotides, the CDR3 is TGTGCCAGCAGCATATCCAGGGCGGCTGGGGCCAACGTCCTGACTTTC. Translated, it gives CASSISRAAGANVLTF.

In its sample, this clonotype was seen many times. The chain recombines TRBV5-1 with TRBJ2-7; D uncertain. This CDR3 has 14 amino acids. V shed 0 bases and J shed 5 bases, with 12 bases lying between them. The germline V gene has CDR1 SGHRS and CDR2 YFSETQ. DNA of the CDR3: TGCGCCAGCAGCTTGGAAGGGATCGGCCACGAGCAGTACTTC. Translation: CASSLEGIGHEQYF.

This clonotype was recorded many times. The rearrangement links TRBV6-1 to TRBJ2-3, with 7 bases fitting TRBD2. Germline V gives CDR1 MNHNS, CDR2 SASEGT. This CDR3 contains 15 residues. Trimming cost V 8 bases and J 2 bases; bases outside gene matches: 10. CDR3 DNA: TGTGCCAGCGATAGGCGGGGGTACCCCACAGATACGCAGTATTTT. It translates to CASDRRGYPTDTQYF.

Note on this clonotype: A much larger clone is a single base away; this may be a read error. J is TRBJ1-2 and V is TRBV11-1; D is ambiguous. The V and J ends lost 1 base and 10 bases respectively, with 10 bases between them. Germline CDR1 and CDR2: SGHAT and FQDESV (reference sequence). The CDR3 is 12 amino acids. DNA for the CDR3: TGTGCCAGCAGCTTAGGGGCGGATGCCTACACCTTC. Its translation: CASSLGADAYTF.

This clonotype was recorded at least ten times. The chain couples TRBV5-1 to TRBJ1-5; 8 bases map to TRBD1. Germline CDR1 SGHRS, CDR2 YFSETQ. This CDR3 has 15 amino acids. Trimming cost V 5 bases and J 2 bases; bases outside gene matches: 6. The CDR3 protein is CASREGQGGNQPQHF. CDR3 bases: TGCGCCAGCAGAGAAGGACAGGGAGGCAATCAGCCCCAGCATTTT.

There are a few counts of this clonotype. Since a much larger clone is just one base distant, this may be a read error. The genes are TRBV5-4 and TRBJ2-1; D not certain. The CDR3 length is 17 residues. CDR1 SGHNT and CDR2 YYREEE come from the germline V gene (reference sequence). Trimming took 4 bases from V and 1 from J, leaving 18 bases between them. CDR3 DNA sequence: TGTGCCAGCAGCCCCACGGTCACTTCTAGGTCCTACAATGAGCAGTTCTTC. It specifies CASSPTVTSRSYNEQFF.

About this clonotype: With a much larger clone just one base away, this may be a read error. The genes are TRBV18 and TRBJ1-4; D might be TRBD1 (6 bases). From germline, CDR1 is KGHSH and CDR2 LQKENI. The CDR3 extends over 15 amino acids. CDR3 protein: CASSPRQGGGEKPFF. The CDR3 DNA is TGTGCCAGCTCACCGAGGCAAGGGGGGGGTGAAAAACCGTTTTTT.

This clonotype was detected ten times or more. The rearrangement links TRBV7-9 to TRBJ2-5, with a possible D match to TRBD1 (6 bases). Germline values: CDR1 SEHNR, CDR2 FQNEAQ (reference sequence). There are 16 residues in the CDR3. V lost 3 bases, J lost 4 bases, and 18 bases lay in between. CDR3 sequence: CASSFRQEDPSETQYF. The CDR3 DNA sequence: TGTGCCAGCAGCTTTCGACAGGAAGACCCGTCAGAGACCCAGTACTTC. Filled out from reference TRBV7-9 and TRBJ2-5, the complete variable domain reads DTGVSQNPRHKITKRGQNVTFRCDPISEHNRLYWYRQTLGQGPEFLTYFQNEAQLEKSRLLSDRFSAERPKGSFSTLEIQRTEQGDSAMYLCASSFRQEDPSETQYFGPGTRLLVL.

Only a few counts were recorded for this clonotype. The rearrangement uses TRBV7-2 and TRBJ1-1; D may be TRBD1 (6 bases). The germline V gene has CDR1 SGHTA and CDR2 FQGNSA. This CDR3 is 13 amino acids long. The V gene lost 9 bases and the J gene lost 0 bases, with 11 bases spanning the gap. The CDR3: CASTGLLNTEAFF. The CDR3 DNA is TGTGCCAGTACAGGGCTACTGAACACTGAAGCTTTCTTT.

This clonotype was seen many times. J is TRBJ1-2 and V is TRBV4-3, with a possible D match to TRBD1 (5 bases). Trimming pared 0 bases from V and 4 bases from J, leaving 9 bases between. The CDR3 sequence is 14 residues long. The germline CDR1 and CDR2 sequences are LGHNA and YSLEER. CDR3 loop: CASSQDGTGYGYTF. The DNA of the CDR3 is TGCGCCAGCAGCCAAGACGGGACGGGCTATGGCTACACCTTC.

This clonotype was seen ten or more times. The chain uses TRBV20-1 and TRBJ1-6; D unclear. Trimming removed 1 base at V and 9 bases at J, with 13 bases between. CDR3 length: 14 amino acids. Germline lookup yields CDR1 DFQATT and CDR2 SNEGSKA (reference sequence). In nucleotides, the CDR3 is TGCAGTGCTAGAGCGGAGAGGTTGTTTTCACCCCTCCACTTT. This translates into CSARAERLFSPLHF.

The J gene is TRBJ2-7, the V gene TRBV20-1; 15 bases agree with TRBD2. Per the germline V gene, CDR1 is DFQATT and CDR2 is SNEGSKA (reference sequence). The CDR3 extends over 16 amino acids. The ends lost 1 base at V and 4 bases at J; junction bases unmatched: 5. CDR3 sequence reads: CSARGTSGRAQYEQYF. The CDR3, as DNA: TGCAGTGCTAGAGGGACTAGCGGGAGGGCCCAATACGAGCAGTACTTC.

This clonotype was found a few times. The DNA for the CDR3 is TGTGCCAGCAATCTGGGCGTTGATTTACGGGAGCGGGAACACTCCTACGAGCAGTACTTC. This encodes CASNLGVDLREREHSYEQYF. The rearrangement uses TRBV6-2 or TRBV6-3 and TRBJ2-7, with 7 bases that match TRBD2. V was clipped by 7 bases and J by 0 bases; unmatched bases: 24. CDR3 size: 20 residues. Germline-derived CDR1 and CDR2 are MNHEY and SVGEGT.

The table lists this clonotype with a count of one. The rearrangement uses TRBV20-1 and TRBJ2-7; D is ambiguous. The CDR3 consists of 15 residues. The germline CDR1 and CDR2 sequences are DFQATT and SNEGSKA (reference sequence). Trimming left V 5 bases short and J 0 bases short, with 17 bases between. For the CDR3, the DNA is TGCAGTGCTCACCTTTTGGAGCGTTCCTCCTACGAGCAGTACTTC. Amino acids: CSAHLLERSSYEQYF.

There are many counts of this clonotype. The chain carries TRBV7-9 and TRBJ2-2; 10 bases are a match to TRBD2. The V gene's germline CDR1 is SEHNR and CDR2 FQNEAQ (reference sequence). V lost 2 bases to trimming and J lost 0 bases; unmatched junction nucleotides: 6. The CDR3 is made up of 18 amino acids. DNA for the CDR3: TGTGCCAGCAGCTTAAAGTATAGCGGGGGGCCGAACACCGGGGAGCTGTTTTTT. The encoded protein is CASSLKYSGGPNTGELFF. Filled out from reference TRBV7-9 and TRBJ2-2, the complete variable domain reads DTGVSQNPRHKITKRGQNVTFRCDPISEHNRLYWYRQTLGQGPEFLTYFQNEAQLEKSRLLSDRFSAERPKGSFSTLEIQRTEQGDSAMYLCASSLKYSGGPNTGELFFGEGSRLTVL.

This clonotype was counted only a few times. A read error is possible here, since a much larger clone lies one base away. The CDR3 region has the DNA TGCAGTGCTAGAGAGGGGACTTCAGCGGCAAACATTCAGTACTTC. Amino acids: CSAREGTSAANIQYF. V is TRBV20-1 and J is TRBJ2-4; tentative D call: TRBD2 (6 bases). In germline, CDR1 is DFQATT, CDR2 SNEGSKA (reference sequence). The CDR3 covers 15 residues. V gave up 0 bases and J gave up 6 bases, with 15 bases separating them.

Many counts were recorded for this clonotype. The V gene is TRBV25-1, the J gene TRBJ2-2; D remains unclear. The V end was cut by 0 bases, the J end by 2 bases, with 1 base between. CDR3 length equals 13 residues. The germline gives CDR1 MGHDK, CDR2 SYGVNS. The CDR3 nucleotides read TGTGCCAGCAGTGAATACAACACCGGGGAGCTGTTTTTT. As protein: CASSEYNTGELFF.

Many counts were recorded for this clonotype. V gene TRBV5-8 combines with J gene TRBJ2-3, with D uncertain. The V end lost 3 bases, the J end lost 0 bases, and 14 bases lay between the germline ends. The CDR3 length is 16 residues. Per germline, CDR1 SGHTS and CDR2 YDEGEE. CDR3 region: CASSSPTVASTDTQYF. For the CDR3, the DNA is TGTGCCAGCAGCTCCCCCACAGTAGCTAGCACAGATACGCAGTATTTT.